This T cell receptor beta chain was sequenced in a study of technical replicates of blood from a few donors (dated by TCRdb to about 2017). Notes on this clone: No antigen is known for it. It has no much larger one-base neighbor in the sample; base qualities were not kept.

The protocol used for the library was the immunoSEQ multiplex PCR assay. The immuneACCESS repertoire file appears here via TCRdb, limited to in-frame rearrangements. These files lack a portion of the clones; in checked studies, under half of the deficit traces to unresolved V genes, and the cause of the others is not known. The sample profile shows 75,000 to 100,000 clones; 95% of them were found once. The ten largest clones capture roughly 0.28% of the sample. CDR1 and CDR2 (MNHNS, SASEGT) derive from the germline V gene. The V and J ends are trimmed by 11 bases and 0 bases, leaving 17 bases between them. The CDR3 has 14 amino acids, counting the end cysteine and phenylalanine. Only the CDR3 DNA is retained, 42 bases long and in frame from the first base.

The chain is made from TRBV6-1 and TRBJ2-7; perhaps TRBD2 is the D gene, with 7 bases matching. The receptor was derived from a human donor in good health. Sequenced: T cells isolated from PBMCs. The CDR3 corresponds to CAGGDISISYEQYF. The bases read TGTGCCGGGGGGGACATTTCCATCTCCTACGAGCAGTACTTC.